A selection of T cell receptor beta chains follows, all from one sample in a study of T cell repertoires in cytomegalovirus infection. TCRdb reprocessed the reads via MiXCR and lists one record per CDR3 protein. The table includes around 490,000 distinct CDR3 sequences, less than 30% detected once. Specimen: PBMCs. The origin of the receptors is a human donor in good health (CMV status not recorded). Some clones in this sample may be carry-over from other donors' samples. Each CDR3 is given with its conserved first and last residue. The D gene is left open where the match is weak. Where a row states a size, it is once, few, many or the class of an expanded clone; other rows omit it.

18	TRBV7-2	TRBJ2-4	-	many	TGTGCCAGCAGCTTAGGGACAGAGGACCTTCGGGCCAAAAACATTCAGTACTTC	CASSLGTEDLRAKNIQYF
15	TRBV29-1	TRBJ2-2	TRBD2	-	TGCAGCGTTGAAGGCTGGACGGGAGGGACCGGGGAGCTGTTTTTT	CSVEGWTGGTGELFF
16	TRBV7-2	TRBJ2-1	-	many	TGTGCCAGCAGCTGGTCAGCGAGGTTGTCCTACAATGAGCAGTTCTTC	CASSWSARLSYNEQFF
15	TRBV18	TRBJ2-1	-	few	TGTGCCAGCTCATCACAGGAGGGGAGATACAATGAGCAGTTCTTC	CASSSQEGRYNEQFF
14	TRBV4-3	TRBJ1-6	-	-	TGCGCCAGCAGCCACCTGGCAGCCAATTCACCCCTCCACTTT	CASSHLAANSPLHF
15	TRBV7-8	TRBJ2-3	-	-	TGTGCCAGCAGCTTAGGGTGGGAGCTAACAGATACGCAGTATTTT	CASSLGWELTDTQYF
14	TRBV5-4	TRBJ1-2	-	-	TGTGCCAGCAGCGGGGAAGGGAGGAACTATGGCTACACCTTC	CASSGEGRNYGYTF
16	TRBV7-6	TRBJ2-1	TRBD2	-	TGTGCCAGCAGCTTTACTAGCGGGGGTGCCTACAATGAGCAGTTCTTC	CASSFTSGGAYNEQFF
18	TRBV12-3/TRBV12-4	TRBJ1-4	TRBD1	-	TGTGCCAGCAGTCCAGGGAGGGGACGACAGGGAGCTAATGAAAAACTGTTTTTT	CASSPGRGRQGANEKLFF
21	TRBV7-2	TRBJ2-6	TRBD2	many	TGTGCCAGCAGCTCGACCTTTACTAGCGGGAGGGCCAGGCGTGGGGCCAACGTCCTGACTTTC	CASSSTFTSGRARRGANVLTF
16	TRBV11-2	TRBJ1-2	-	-	TGTGCCAGCAGCTCCAACCGGGACACCGCTAACTATGGCTACACCTTC	CASSSNRDTANYGYTF
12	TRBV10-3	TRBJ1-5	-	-	TGTGCCTCCCATGACGGCAATCAGCCCCAGCATTTT	CASHDGNQPQHF
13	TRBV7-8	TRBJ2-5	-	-	TGTGCCAGCAGCTTAAGGGTATCAGAGACCCAGTACTTC	CASSLRVSETQYF
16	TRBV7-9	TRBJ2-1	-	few	TGTGCCAGCAGCTCCGTTCCGTGGAGCTCCTACAATGAGCAGTTCTTC	CASSSVPWSSYNEQFF
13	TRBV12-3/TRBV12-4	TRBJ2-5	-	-	TGTGCCAGCAGTTCCCGGGGGCGGGAGACCCAGTACTTC	CASSSRGRETQYF
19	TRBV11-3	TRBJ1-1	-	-	TGTGCCAGCAGCGAAAGTCACAGAATGGGGTCACCCTTGCAGAGGGGGGCTTTCTTT	CASSESHRMGSPLQRGAFF
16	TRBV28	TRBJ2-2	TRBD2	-	TGTGCCAGCAGTCAGCGGGAAGACCTGAACACCGGGGAGCTGTTTTTT	CASSQREDLNTGELFF
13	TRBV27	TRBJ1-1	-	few	TGTGCCAGCAGCCACACTTGGGACACTGAAGCTTTCTTT	CASSHTWDTEAFF
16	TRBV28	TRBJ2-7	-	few	TGTGCCAGCAGATATGACTCCGGGAGAGGCTCCTACGAGCAGTACTTC	CASRYDSGRGSYEQYF
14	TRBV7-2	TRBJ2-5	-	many	TGTGCCAGCAGCGCGCAGGGGGGCGAAGAGACCCAGTACTTC	CASSAQGGEETQYF
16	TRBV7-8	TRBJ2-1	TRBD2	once	TGTGCCAGCAGCCATCGGACTAGCGGGAACAACAATGAGCAGTTCTTC	CASSHRTSGNNNEQFF
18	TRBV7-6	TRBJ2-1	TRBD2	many	TGTGCCAGCAGCCCCTGGACTAGCGGGAGGAGCTCCTACAATGAGCAGTTCTTC	CASSPWTSGRSSYNEQFF
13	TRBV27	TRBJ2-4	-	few	TGTGCCAGCAGACCCCAGGGTGGGAACATTCAGTACTTC	CASRPQGGNIQYF
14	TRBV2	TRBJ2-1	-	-	TGTGCCAGCAGAGGTCGCGGGGCGAGCGATGAGCAGTTCTTC	CASRGRGASDEQFF
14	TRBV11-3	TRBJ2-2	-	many	TGTGCCAGCAGCTTAAGCATGTTAGGCGGGGAGCTGTTTTTT	CASSLSMLGGELFF
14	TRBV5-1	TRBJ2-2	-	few	TGCGCCAGCAGCTTGGAGGGAGACACCGGGGAGCTGTTTTTT	CASSLEGDTGELFF
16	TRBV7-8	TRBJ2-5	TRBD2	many	TGTGCCAGCAGCCTAATAGCGGGAGGATTGAGACAGACCCAGTACTTC	CASSLIAGGLRQTQYF
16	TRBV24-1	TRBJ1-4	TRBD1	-	TGTGCCACCAGTGATGGGACAGCCTCAACTAATGAAAAACTGTTTTTT	CATSDGTASTNEKLFF
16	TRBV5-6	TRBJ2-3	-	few	TGTGCCAGCAGCCCGGTGGGAGCGGGTCGCACAGATACGCAGTATTTT	CASSPVGAGRTDTQYF
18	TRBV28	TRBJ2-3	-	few	TGTGCCCCACGGGAGACCCGGTTGATAGCGCCCTGCACAGATACGCAGTATTTT	CAPRETRLIAPCTDTQYF
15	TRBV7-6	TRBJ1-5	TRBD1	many	TGTGCCAGCAGTCGGGACAGGGGGAGCAATCAGCCCCAGCATTTT	CASSRDRGSNQPQHF
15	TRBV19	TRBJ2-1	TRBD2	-	TGTGCCAGTAGTATCAGGACTAGCGGGTTCTATGAGCAGTTCTTC	CASSIRTSGFYEQFF
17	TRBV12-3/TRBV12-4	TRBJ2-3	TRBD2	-	TGTGCCAGCAGTTCCACTAGCGGGAGGATAAGCACAGATACGCAGTATTTT	CASSSTSGRISTDTQYF
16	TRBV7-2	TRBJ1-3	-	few	TGTGCCAGCAGCTTAGGTCGGACCCTCGGAGGAAACACCATATATTTT	CASSLGRTLGGNTIYF
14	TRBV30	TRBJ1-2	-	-	TGTGCCTGGAGCCCCCTACAGGGAAAAAATGGCTACACCTTC	CAWSPLQGKNGYTF
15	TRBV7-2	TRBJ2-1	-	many	TGTGCCACCTTAGACGTGTATACCTCCTACAATGAGCAGTTCTTC	CATLDVYTSYNEQFF
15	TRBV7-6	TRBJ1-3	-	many	TGTGCCAGCAGCTTAGGGACAGACTCTGGAAACACCATATATTTT	CASSLGTDSGNTIYF
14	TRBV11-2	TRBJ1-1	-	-	TGTGCCAGCAGCCCAAGACAGATCTACACTGAAGCTTTCTTT	CASSPRQIYTEAFF
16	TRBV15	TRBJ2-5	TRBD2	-	TGTGCCACCAGCAGATTAACTAGCGGGAGCCAAGAGACCCAGTACTTC	CATSRLTSGSQETQYF
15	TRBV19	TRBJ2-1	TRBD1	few	TGTGCCAGTAGTATAGTTGGACAGGGGGCATGGGAGCAGTTCTTC	CASSIVGQGAWEQFF
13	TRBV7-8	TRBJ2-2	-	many	TGTGCCAGCAGCTTATACAACACCGGGGAGCTGTTTTTT	CASSLYNTGELFF
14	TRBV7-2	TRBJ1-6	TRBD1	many	TGTGCCAGCAGCATACAGGGGCAAGATTCACCCCTCCACTTT	CASSIQGQDSPLHF
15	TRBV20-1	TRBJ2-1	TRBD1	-	TGCAGTGCTAGAAACCAGGGACAGGCCTACAATGAGCAGTTCTTC	CSARNQGQAYNEQFF
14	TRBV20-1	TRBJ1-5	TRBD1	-	TGCAGTGCTCGGACAGGGCTTAGCAATCAGCCCCAGCATTTT	CSARTGLSNQPQHF
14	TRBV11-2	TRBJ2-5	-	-	TGTGCCAGCAGCCTACGTCCTTGGCAGGAGACCCAGTACTTC	CASSLRPWQETQYF